The 14 T cell receptor beta chains presented below share a single source sample, sequenced in a study of breast tumors, draining lymph nodes, adjacent tissues. One entry per CDR3 protein results from TCRdb running MiXCR on the multiplex PCR reads. The sample lists approximately 190,000 distinct CDR3 sequences; roughly 31% were seen once. Breast cancer patients provided tissue from their axillary draining lymph nodes. The sequenced sample was axillary lymph node tissue. The receptors originated from a female donor with breast cancer. Some clones in this sample may be carry-over from other donors' samples.

In this sample, this clonotype turned up many times. This rearrangement joins TRBV30 to TRBJ1-6; no definite D call. V dropped 3 bases and J dropped 5 bases, with 8 bases sitting between them. This CDR3 is 13 amino acids long. In germline, CDR1 is GTSNPN, CDR2 SVGIG (reference sequence). The CDR3 loop reads CAWRRQDNSPLHF. CDR3 coding DNA: TGTGCCTGGAGGCGCCAAGATAATTCACCCCTCCACTTT.

This rearrangement joins TRBV7-2 to TRBJ1-2; 9 positions agree with TRBD1. The CDR3 has 17 residues. Germline V gives CDR1 SGHTA, CDR2 FQGNSA. The junction had 11 bases not matched to a gene; V was cut back by 5 bases and J by 1 base. For the CDR3, the DNA is TGTGCCAGCAGCCCCCGGACAGGGGAAGCAAGTAACTATGGCTACACCTTC. The encoded protein is CASSPRTGEASNYGYTF.

A note on this clonotype: Sequence at one end of the junction differs from germline and may be a read error. The CDR3 bases are TGTGCCGGCAGCCTTACGTCCGCTAACTATGGCTACACCTTC. Translating gives CAGSLTSANYGYTF. The rearrangement links TRBV6-5 to TRBJ1-2; D is unclear. The CDR3 spans 14 residues. Germline assignment: CDR1 MNHEY and CDR2 SVGAGI.

About this clonotype itself: The junction shows a germline mismatch at one end, possibly a read error. The chain recombines TRBV5-8 with TRBJ1-4; D might be TRBD1 (6 bases). This CDR3 comprises 14 residues. Germline V CDR1 and CDR2: SGHTS, YDEGEE. CDR3 residues: CASSRGVRKEKPFF. CDR3 coding DNA: TGTGCCAGCAGCAGGGGGGTGAGAAAAGAAAAACCGTTTTTT. The whole variable domain, filled in from reference TRBV5-8 and TRBJ1-4, reads EAGVTQSPTHLIKTRGQQATLRCSPISGHTSVYWYQQALGLGLQFLLWYDEGEERNRGNFPPRFSGRQFPNYSSELNVNALELEDSALYLCASSRGVRKEKPFFGSGTQLSVL.

Many counts were recorded for this clonotype. The chain employs TRBV15 and TRBJ2-5; maybe TRBD1 (5 bases). Trimming took 0 bases from V and 2 from J, leaving 16 bases between them. The CDR3 has 17 residues. Germline CDR1 reads LNHNV; CDR2 reads YYDKDF (reference sequence). The CDR3, as DNA: TGTGCCACCAGCAGAGATCGGTTCCGACAGACGCAAGAGACCCAGTACTTC. Its translation: CATSRDRFRQTQETQYF.

Regarding this clonotype: At one of its ends the junction is not consistent with the germline gene, which may arise from a read error. J is TRBJ1-2 and V is TRBV7-2; the match to TRBD1 covers 8 bases. Germline loops: CDR1 SGHTA, CDR2 FQGNSA. The CDR3 runs to 15 residues. The DNA for the CDR3 is TGTGCCAGCAGCCCCCTCCCGGGACAGGTCTATGGCTACCCCTTC. Its translation: CASSPLPGQVYGYPF.

This clonotype was seen only once. A much more abundant neighbour one base away suggests this may be a read error. The genes are TRBV18 and TRBJ2-3; no firm D call. The V gene's germline CDR1 is KGHSH and CDR2 LQKENI. The CDR3 is 13 amino acids. The V gene lost 4 bases and the J gene lost 2 bases, with 7 bases spanning the gap. CDR3 region: CASSLPDTDTQYF. CDR3 bases: TGTGCCAGCTCACTACCGGACACAGATACGCAGTATTTT. Combining the CDR3 with reference TRBV18 and TRBJ2-3 gives the whole variable domain NAGVMQNPRHLVRRRGQEARLRCSPMKGHSHVYWYRQLPEEGLKFMVYLQKENIIDESGMPKERFSAEFPKEGPSILRIQQVVRGDSAAYFCASSLPDTDTQYFGPGTRLTVL.

In the case of this clonotype: This CDR3 is missing its conserved last phenylalanine or tryptophan, likely due to a read error. The chain has TRBV2 and TRBJ1-3; the match to TRBD1 covers 7 bases. The length of the CDR3 is 12 residues. The trim removed 7 bases at V and 7 bases at J, leaving 4 bases unmatched. Germline CDR1 is SNHLY and CDR2 is FYNNEI. CDR3 sequence reads: CASNKQGNTIYS. The DNA for the CDR3 is TGTGCCAGCAACAAACAGGGGAACACCATATATTCT.

This clonotype was seen at least ten times. At one end, the junction sequence differs from germline, possibly due to a read error. The chain employs TRBV7-7 and TRBJ2-5; TRBD1 or TRBD2 may be the D gene (6 bases each). The germline V gene has CDR1 SSHAT and CDR2 FNYEAQ (reference sequence). The CDR3 has 14 amino acids. CDR3 bases: TGTGCTAGCAGCGGAACGGGGGCCCAAGAGACCCAGTACTTC. Protein sequence: CASSGTGAQETQYF.

About this clonotype itself: A much larger clone lies a single base off, so this may be a read error. The V and J genes are TRBV18 and TRBJ2-7; D may match TRBD1 or TRBD2 (5 bases each). Germline values: CDR1 KGHSH, CDR2 LQKENI. CDR3 length: 12 amino acids. V lost 6 bases and J 6 bases, leaving 12 bases between the germline ends. The CDR3 DNA sequence: TGTGCCAGCTCCCCCTCGGGGCGCGAGCAGTACTTC. Protein: CASSPSGREQYF.

In this sample, this clonotype turned up many times. This chain uses TRBV10-3 with TRBJ2-1, with 8 bases fitting TRBD2. The CDR3 sequence is 16 residues long. Germline CDR1 ENHRY, CDR2 SYGVKD. J gave up 7 bases and V 4 bases, and 12 bases lay outside the gene matches. As DNA, the CDR3 is TGTGCCATCAGTGCCCTTGGCGGGGGGTCGGGTAATGAGCAGTTCTTC. Protein product: CAISALGGGSGNEQFF.

This clonotype was counted many times. This chain connects TRBV20-1 to TRBJ1-3; tentative D call: TRBD1 (6 bases). The CDR3 sequence is 16 residues long. Trimming pared 5 bases from V and 4 bases from J, leaving 21 bases between. Germline V gene lookup returns CDR1 DFQATT and CDR2 SNEGSKA (reference sequence). The CDR3 bases are TGCAGTGCTCCTAAAGCAGGGGACGCAAGGGGAAACACCATATATTTT. This sequence encodes CSAPKAGDARGNTIYF.

This clonotype was observed a handful of times. A much more abundant neighbour one base away suggests this may be a read error. The chain combines TRBV6-4 with TRBJ2-2; the D gene is possibly TRBD2 (6 bases). Per germline, CDR1 MRHNA and CDR2 SNTAGT. Trimming pared 5 bases from V and 5 bases from J, leaving 18 bases between. The CDR3 is made up of 16 amino acids. The CDR3 here is CASSPTRSSGTGELFF. Written as DNA, the CDR3 is TGTGCCAGCAGTCCCACCCGGAGTAGCGGAACCGGGGAGCTGTTTTTT.

The chain employs TRBV3-1 and TRBJ2-1; TRBD2 aligns across 11 bases. Per germline, CDR1 LGHDT and CDR2 YNNKEL (reference sequence). Trimming removed 11 bases from V and 7 bases from J; junction bases left unmatched: 13. The CDR3 spans 15 residues. As DNA, the CDR3 is TGTGCCGCAGTCCATAGCGGGGGGGCCTGGAATGAGCAGTTCTTC. Its protein is CAAVHSGGAWNEQFF.